Shown below are 27 T cell receptor beta chains from a single sample sequenced in a study of shared clonotypes between healthy human individuals. Using immunoSEQ multiplex PCR, the repertoire was profiled, and TCRdb retains in-frame clones only, with some absent. The sample carries approximately 1.1 million clones, approximately 78% recorded once. Specimen: memory CD4+ T cells from PBMCs. The subset was: CD45RA-negative fraction. The receptor set was obtained from a man aged 18 to 30 in good health. Some clones in this sample may be carry-over from other donors' samples.

This clone has at least ten counts. The chain uses TRBV20-1 and TRBJ1-2; no firm D call. This CDR3 region has 11 residues. Trimming pared 3 bases from V and 8 bases from J, leaving 10 bases between. CDR1 is DFQATT and CDR2 is SNEGSKA in the germline V gene (reference sequence). The CDR3, as DNA: TGCAGTGCTAGCTTCTTATGGGGCTACACCTTC. Amino acid sequence: CSASFLWGYTF.

This clone was seen once. This chain uses TRBV2 with TRBJ1-2; 10 nucleotides match TRBD1. CDR3 length: 15 amino acids. Germline V gene data show CDR1 as SNHLY and CDR2 as FYNNEI. J was trimmed by 12 bases and V by 5 bases; bases with no gene match: 15. The CDR3 coding sequence is TGTGCCAGCAGTCAGATCGGGACAGGGGTTGTTGGTAACACCTTC. It encodes CASSQIGTGVVGNTF.

The chain joins TRBV6-6 to TRBJ2-3; D may be TRBD2 (5 bases). V was clipped by 10 bases and J by 6 bases, with 11 bases between them. CDR3 length: 11 amino acids. Germline-derived CDR1 and CDR2 are MNHNY and SVGAGI (reference sequence). CDR3 in amino acids: CATTPGDTQYF. The DNA for the CDR3 is TGTGCCACCACCCCGGGGGATACGCAGTATTTT.

The chain combines TRBV4-1 with TRBJ2-2; TRBD2 aligns across 13 bases. The junction had 9 bases not matched to a gene; V was cut back by 0 bases and J by 5 bases. CDR1 and CDR2 from the germline V gene are MGHRA and YSYEKL. CDR3 length: 19 residues. This CDR3 is CASSQDELAGGPGTGELFF. In DNA form, the CDR3 reads TGCGCCAGCAGCCAAGATGAACTAGCGGGAGGGCCGGGGACCGGGGAGCTGTTTTTT.

V and J are TRBV5-1 and TRBJ2-5, with D maybe TRBD2 (5 bases). V was cut by 4 bases and J by 5 bases, with 18 bases left in between. This CDR3 comprises 15 residues. Germline V lookup: CDR1 SGHRS, CDR2 YFSETQ. The CDR3 sequence: CASSPMAGLGETQYF. The CDR3, as DNA: TGCGCCAGCAGCCCAATGGCCGGACTCGGGGAGACCCAGTACTTC.

V usage is TRBV9 and J usage is TRBJ2-3; 11 bases match TRBD2. The CDR3 contains 19 residues. CDR1 and CDR2 from the germline V gene are SGDLS and YYNGEE. V dropped 0 bases and J dropped 5; count of bases not matched to a gene: 14. CDR3 in DNA: TGTGCCAGCAGCGTAGGGGTAGCGGGAGGGCCGCACGCCCAAGATACGCAGTATTTT. As protein: CASSVGVAGGPHAQDTQYF.

This chain links TRBV9 with TRBJ2-1; 7 positions match TRBD2. Looked up from germline, CDR1 is SGDLS and CDR2 is YYNGEE. The CDR3 loop spans 15 amino acids. V lost 0 bases, J lost 9 bases, and 9 bases stayed unmatched. CDR3 loop: CASSVVVAGASEQFF. CDR3 coding DNA: TGTGCCAGCAGCGTAGTCGTTGCGGGAGCTTCTGAGCAGTTCTTC.

The rearrangement uses TRBV18 and TRBJ1-2; TRBD1 matches 9 bases. The length of the CDR3 is 15 residues. Looked up from germline, CDR1 is KGHSH and CDR2 is LQKENI. V shed 1 base, J shed 8 bases, and the junction held 8 bases outside the gene matches. The CDR3 sequence is CASSPQGQGREGYTF. The CDR3 DNA reads TGTGCCAGCTCACCACAGGGACAGGGAAGAGAGGGCTACACCTTC.

This clone has more than one count but fewer than ten. The gene calls are TRBV27 and TRBJ2-2; 10 nucleotides agree with TRBD1. Trimming took 6 bases from V and 6 from J; bases not matched to a gene: 7. The CDR3 has 15 residues. Germline values: CDR1 MNHEY, CDR2 SMNVEV (reference sequence). For the CDR3, the DNA is TGTGCCAGCAGAAGGACAGGGGGAATGTCCGGGGAGCTGTTTTTT. Residues: CASRRTGGMSGELFF.

This clone was counted between two and nine times. The chain uses TRBV10-3 and TRBJ2-1; 10 bases match TRBD2. Looked up from germline, CDR1 is ENHRY and CDR2 is SYGVKD. The V and J ends lost 3 bases and 8 bases, in that order; junction bases with no gene match: 7. The length of the CDR3 is 15 residues. The DNA of the CDR3 is TGTGCCATCAGTGACTCTAGCGGGAGTGGGTATGAGCAGTTCTTC. Protein: CAISDSSGSGYEQFF.

The table lists this clone with many counts. Other DNA sequences in this sample translate to the same CDR3. The V gene is TRBV5-1, the J gene TRBJ1-1; D possibly corresponds to TRBD1 (6 bases). Trimming shortened V by 4 bases and J by 2 bases, and 12 bases separated the two germline ends. The CDR3 covers 14 residues. Germline loops: CDR1 SGHRS, CDR2 YFSETQ. The CDR3 reads CASSVQGLNTEAFF. The CDR3 DNA sequence: TGCGCCAGCAGCGTCCAGGGGTTAAACACTGAAGCTTTCTTT.

The V call is TRBV28, the J call TRBJ2-7; D may be TRBD2 (5 bases). V was trimmed by 4 bases and J by 4 bases, leaving 17 bases between them. CDR3 length: 15 amino acids. Germline CDR1 is MDHEN and CDR2 is SYDVKM. The CDR3 DNA reads TGTGCCAGCAGTTCCCCACCACTAGAGGCGTACGAGCAGTACTTC. It translates to CASSSPPLEAYEQYF.

The gene calls are TRBV28 and TRBJ2-3; 8 bases are shared with TRBD2. The trim removed 8 bases at V and 6 bases at J, leaving 22 bases unmatched. The CDR3 has 18 amino acids. Germline values: CDR1 MDHEN, CDR2 SYDVKM. The CDR3: CASPPGRGRGGRWDTQYF. CDR3 DNA: TGTGCCAGCCCTCCTGGGAGGGGTCGGGGGGGAAGGTGGGATACGCAGTATTTT.

V gene TRBV2 combines with J gene TRBJ1-2, with 9 bases identical to TRBD1. The CDR3 loop spans 13 amino acids. J lost 7 bases, V lost 6 bases, and 6 bases had no gene match. Germline V lookup: CDR1 SNHLY, CDR2 FYNNEI. The CDR3 reads CASRGQGDGGYTF. The CDR3, as DNA: TGTGCCAGCAGGGGACAGGGTGATGGTGGCTACACCTTC.

Remarks on this clone: Other nucleotide sequences in the sample specify the same CDR3. The V call is TRBV7-8, the J call TRBJ2-5; no definite D call. V lost 5 bases and J lost 0, with 4 bases in between. The CDR3 has 12 amino acids. Germline lookup yields CDR1 SGHVS and CDR2 FQNEAQ. CDR3 loop: CASSRDQETQYF. Written as DNA, the CDR3 is TGTGCCAGCAGCAGGGACCAAGAGACCCAGTACTTC.

The chain has TRBV10-2 and TRBJ2-1; D not resolved. Germline-derived CDR1 and CDR2 are WSHSY and SAAADI. Trimming took 3 bases from V and 4 from J, leaving 4 bases between them. This CDR3 comprises 12 residues. CDR3 sequence reads: CASSDWYNEQFF. CDR3 coding DNA: TGCGCCAGCAGTGACTGGTACAATGAGCAGTTCTTC.

This clone came up many times. The same CDR3 arises from other DNA sequences in this sample as well. The V and J genes are TRBV2 and TRBJ1-1; D perhaps matches TRBD1 (5 bases). Trimming stripped 7 bases from V and 1 base from J, with 13 bases between. The CDR3 totals 14 residues. CDR1 is SNHLY and CDR2 is FYNNEI in the germline V gene. The DNA of the CDR3 is TGTGCCAGCAAGGGGCGCGAAAGGAACACTGAAGCTTTCTTT. Translation: CASKGRERNTEAFF.

This chain uses TRBV5-4 with TRBJ1-1; no reliable D call. V was clipped by 7 bases and J by 1 base, with 14 bases between them. The CDR3 sequence is 14 residues long. The germline V gene has CDR1 SGHNT and CDR2 YYREEE (reference sequence). For the CDR3, the DNA is TGTGCCAGCTACGGTGGACGGACGAACACTGAAGCTTTCTTT. Its translation is CASYGGRTNTEAFF. Full variable domain (rest looked up from reference TRBV5-4 and TRBJ1-1): ETGVTQSPTHLIKTRGQQVTLRCSSQSGHNTVSWYQQALGQGPQFIFQYYREEENGRGNFPPRFSGLQFPNYSSELNVNALELDDSALYLCASYGGRTNTEAFFGQGTRLTVV.

This clone was seen once. The chain carries TRBV5-8 and TRBJ1-1, with D maybe TRBD1 (5 bases). The CDR3 sequence is 15 residues long. CDR1 is SGHTS, CDR2 YDEGEE, per germline. Trimming took off 4 bases at V and 1 base at J, with 14 bases between the two ends. CDR3 nucleotides: TGTGCCAGCAGCCCTGAAAGGGGTAGGAACACTGAAGCTTTCTTT. Translating it yields CASSPERGRNTEAFF.

The chain couples TRBV6-5 to TRBJ1-2; D not certain. The CDR3 covers 15 residues. V lost 6 bases and J lost 3, with 17 bases in between. Germline CDR1 reads MNHEY; CDR2 reads SVGAGI. In nucleotides, the CDR3 is TGTGCCAGCAGCCGGGTAGGTGTGGCAGACTATGGCTACACCTTC. It codes for CASSRVGVADYGYTF.

This chain links TRBV11-2 with TRBJ2-7; D possibly corresponds to TRBD2 (6 bases). The germline V gene has CDR1 SGHAT and CDR2 FQNNGV. V shed 6 bases and J shed 4 bases, with 16 bases lying between them. The CDR3 runs to 14 residues. CDR3 in DNA: TGTGCCAGCAGTTCACCCCGGGGGAGATACGAGCAGTACTTC. Translated, it gives CASSSPRGRYEQYF.

This clone was detected a few times. The rearrangement joins TRBV15 to TRBJ1-4; D not certain. This CDR3 contains 13 residues. Trimming shortened V by 3 bases and J by 5 bases, and 7 bases separated the two germline ends. Per the germline V gene, CDR1 is LNHNV and CDR2 is YYDKDF (reference sequence). The DNA for the CDR3 is TGTGCCACCAGCAGTGTTCTAAATGAAAAACTGTTTTTT. Amino acid sequence: CATSSVLNEKLFF.

The rearrangement uses TRBV18 and TRBJ2-7; 9 nucleotides match TRBD1. Germline CDR1 and CDR2: KGHSH and LQKENI. After removal of 2 bases from V and 1 base from J, the junction contained 3 bases not matched to a gene. CDR3 size: 15 residues. The CDR3 here is CASSPRDRASYEQYF. The CDR3 coding sequence is TGTGCCAGCTCACCAAGGGACAGGGCGTCCTACGAGCAGTACTTC.

The V gene is TRBV9, the J gene TRBJ2-2, with D unclear. The CDR3 has 15 amino acids. V was pared by 0 bases and J by 1 base, with 7 bases between. Germline V CDR1 and CDR2: SGDLS, YYNGEE. The CDR3 DNA follows: TGTGCCAGCAGCGTAGGTCCTCAGAACACCGGGGAGCTGTTTTTT. Its protein product is CASSVGPQNTGELFF.

The rearrangement links TRBV5-5 to TRBJ1-4; D is unresolved. This CDR3 is built from 16 residues. Germline values: CDR1 SGHKS, CDR2 YYEKEE (reference sequence). The V end was cut by 2 bases, the J end by 0 bases, with 11 bases between. This chain's CDR3 is CASSLSLLTTNEKLFF. The CDR3 DNA reads TGTGCCAGCAGCTTAAGCTTACTTACAACTAATGAAAAACTGTTTTTT.

The rearrangement joins TRBV6-4 to TRBJ2-1; 10 positions match TRBD2. CDR1 and CDR2 from the germline V gene are MRHNA and SNTAGT. V lost 11 bases, J lost 5 bases, and 9 bases stayed unmatched. This CDR3 has 14 amino acids. CDR3 DNA sequence: TGTGCCTGGTTGACTAGCGGGTCGAACAATGAGCAGTTCTTC. Translation gives CAWLTSGSNNEQFF.

J is TRBJ2-5 and V is TRBV11-2; D gene unclear. Trimming removed 2 bases at V and 5 bases at J, with 6 bases between. Germline CDR1 and CDR2: SGHAT and FQNNGV. The CDR3 length is 12 residues. The CDR3 DNA follows: TGTGCCAGCAGCTTAATGAGGGAGACCCAGTACTTC. As protein: CASSLMRETQYF.